The source of this TCR beta chain is a study of human T cells and chemical hapten exposure. Study background: Minor volume differences among pooled libraries chiefly drove per-sample TCR yield variation. Findings of the study overall: No alteration of TCRs above 1 in 1000 frequency was seen with DPC sensitization.

Regarding time point: pre-sensitization, week 0. The treatment is: therapeutic diphenylcyclopropenone sensitization with weekly scalp DPC. TCRdb processed the RACE reads anew with MiXCR; each CDR3 protein has one entry. In the table there are about 260,000 distinct CDR3 sequences, about 8.1% of which are singletons. This clonotype was seen repeatedly, ten times or more. Its specificity is unknown. Deletions cut 8 bases from V and 4 bases from J, with 10 bases between. CDR3 length: 12 residues. Germline V CDR1 and CDR2: ENHRY, SYGVKD. Here the sequenced sample was whole blood, taken in connection with sensitization to the hapten diphenylcyclopropenone (DPC). The chain combines TRBV10-3 with TRBJ2-3; D ambiguous. This TCR came from a middle-aged woman with alopecia areata. Some clones in this sample may be carry-over from other donors' samples. Here the CDR3 reads CAIASASDTQYF. The CDR3 region has the DNA TGTGCCATCGCGTCAGCGTCAGATACGCAGTATTTT.